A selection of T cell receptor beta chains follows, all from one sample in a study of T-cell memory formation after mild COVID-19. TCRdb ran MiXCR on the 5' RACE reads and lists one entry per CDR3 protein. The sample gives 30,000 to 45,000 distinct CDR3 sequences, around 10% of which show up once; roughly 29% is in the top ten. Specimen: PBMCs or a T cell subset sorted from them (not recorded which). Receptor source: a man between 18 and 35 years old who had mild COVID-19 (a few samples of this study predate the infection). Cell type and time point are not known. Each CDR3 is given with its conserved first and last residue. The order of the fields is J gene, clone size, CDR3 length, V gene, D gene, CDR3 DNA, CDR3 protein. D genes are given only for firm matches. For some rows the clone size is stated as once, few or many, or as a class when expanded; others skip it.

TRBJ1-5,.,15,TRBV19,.,TGTGCCAGTAGCCCGGGGCAGTCACCTAATCAGCCCCAGCATTTT,CASSPGQSPNQPQHF
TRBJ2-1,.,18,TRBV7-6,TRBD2,TGTGCCAGCAGCTTAGGACCCCTAGCGGGTGACTCCTACAATGAGCAGTTCTTC,CASSLGPLAGDSYNEQFF
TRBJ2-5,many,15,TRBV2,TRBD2,TGTGCCAGCCGTAAAGGGGCGGCCGGGGGGGAGACCCAGTACTTC,CASRKGAAGGETQYF
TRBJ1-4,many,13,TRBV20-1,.,TGCAGTGCTAGCGCGGGAAATGATGAAAAACTGTTTTTT,CSASAGNDEKLFF
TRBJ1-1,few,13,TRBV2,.,TGTGCCAGCGCCGGACCAATGAACACTGAAGCTTTCTTT,CASAGPMNTEAFF
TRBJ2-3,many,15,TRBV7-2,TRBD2,TGTGCCAGCAGGGCTAGCGGGGGGGCCCCAGATACGCAGTATTTT,CASRASGGAPDTQYF
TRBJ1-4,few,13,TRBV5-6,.,TGTGCCAGCAGCTTGAGGGGAACAGAAAAACTGTTTTTT,CASSLRGTEKLFF
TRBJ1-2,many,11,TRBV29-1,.,TGCAGCGCGACAGTTAACTATGGCTACACCTTC,CSATVNYGYTF
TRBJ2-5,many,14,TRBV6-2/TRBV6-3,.,TGTGCCAGCAGTTACTGGACCGCCTCTGAGACCCAGTACTTC,CASSYWTASETQYF
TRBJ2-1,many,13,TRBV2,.,TGTGCCAGCAGTGAACAGGCCAACAATGAGCAGTTCTTC,CASSEQANNEQFF
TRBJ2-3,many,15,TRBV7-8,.,TGTGCCAGCAGCTTTTCTAGTGCTAGCACAGATACGCAGTATTTT,CASSFSSASTDTQYF